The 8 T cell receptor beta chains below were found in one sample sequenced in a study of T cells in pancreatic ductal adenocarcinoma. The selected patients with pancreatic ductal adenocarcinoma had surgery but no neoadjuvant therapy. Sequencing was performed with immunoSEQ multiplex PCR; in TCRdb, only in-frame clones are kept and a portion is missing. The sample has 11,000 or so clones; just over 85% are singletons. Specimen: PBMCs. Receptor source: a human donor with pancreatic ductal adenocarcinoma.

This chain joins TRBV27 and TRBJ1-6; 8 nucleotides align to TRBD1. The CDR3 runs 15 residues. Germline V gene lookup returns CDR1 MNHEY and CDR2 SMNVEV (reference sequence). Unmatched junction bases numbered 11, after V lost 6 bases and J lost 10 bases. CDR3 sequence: CASRGVTGARSPLHF. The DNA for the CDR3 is TGTGCCAGCAGGGGGGTGACAGGGGCACGGTCACCCCTCCACTTT.

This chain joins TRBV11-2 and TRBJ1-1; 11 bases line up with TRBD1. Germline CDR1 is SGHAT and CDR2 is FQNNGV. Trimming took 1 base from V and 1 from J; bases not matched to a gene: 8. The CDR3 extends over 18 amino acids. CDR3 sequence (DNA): TGTGCCAGCAGCTTAGTTCTTGGACAGGGGGCGAAGAACACTGAAGCTTTCTTT. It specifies CASSLVLGQGAKNTEAFF.

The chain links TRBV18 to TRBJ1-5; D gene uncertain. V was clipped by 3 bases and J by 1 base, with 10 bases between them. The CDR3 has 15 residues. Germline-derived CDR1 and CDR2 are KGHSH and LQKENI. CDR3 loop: CASSPRTASNQPQHF. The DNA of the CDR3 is TGTGCCAGCTCACCCAGGACGGCAAGCAATCAGCCCCAGCATTTT.

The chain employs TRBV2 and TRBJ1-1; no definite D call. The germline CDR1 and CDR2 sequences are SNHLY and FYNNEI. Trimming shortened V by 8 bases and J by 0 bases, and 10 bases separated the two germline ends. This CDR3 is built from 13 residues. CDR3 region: CASQADLNTEAFF. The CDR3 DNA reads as TGTGCCAGCCAGGCGGACCTGAACACTGAAGCTTTCTTT.

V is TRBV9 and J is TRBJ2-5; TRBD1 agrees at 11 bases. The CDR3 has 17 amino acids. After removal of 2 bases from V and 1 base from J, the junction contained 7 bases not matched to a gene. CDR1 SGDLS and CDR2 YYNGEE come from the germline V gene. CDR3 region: CASSVSPGTGGQETQYF. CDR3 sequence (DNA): TGTGCCAGCAGCGTCTCCCCCGGGACAGGGGGCCAAGAGACCCAGTACTTC.

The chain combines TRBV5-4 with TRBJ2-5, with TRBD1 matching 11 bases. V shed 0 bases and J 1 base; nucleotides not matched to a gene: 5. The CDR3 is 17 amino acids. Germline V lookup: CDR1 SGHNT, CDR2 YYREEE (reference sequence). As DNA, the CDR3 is TGTGCCAGCAGCTTGGCAGGGGGACAGGGGGGCCAAGAGACCCAGTACTTC. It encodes CASSLAGGQGGQETQYF.

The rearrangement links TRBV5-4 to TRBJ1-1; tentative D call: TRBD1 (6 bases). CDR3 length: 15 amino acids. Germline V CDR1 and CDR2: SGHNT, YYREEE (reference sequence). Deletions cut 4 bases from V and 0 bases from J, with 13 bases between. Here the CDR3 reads CASSPGQRVNTEAFF. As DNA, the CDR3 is TGTGCCAGCAGCCCTGGACAGCGGGTGAACACTGAAGCTTTCTTT.

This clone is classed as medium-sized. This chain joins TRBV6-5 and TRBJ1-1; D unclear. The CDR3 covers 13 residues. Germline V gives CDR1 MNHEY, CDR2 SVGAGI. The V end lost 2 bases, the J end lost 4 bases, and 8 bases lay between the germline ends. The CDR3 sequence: CASSYNEGTEAFF. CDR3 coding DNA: TGTGCCAGCAGTTACAATGAAGGCACTGAAGCTTTCTTT.